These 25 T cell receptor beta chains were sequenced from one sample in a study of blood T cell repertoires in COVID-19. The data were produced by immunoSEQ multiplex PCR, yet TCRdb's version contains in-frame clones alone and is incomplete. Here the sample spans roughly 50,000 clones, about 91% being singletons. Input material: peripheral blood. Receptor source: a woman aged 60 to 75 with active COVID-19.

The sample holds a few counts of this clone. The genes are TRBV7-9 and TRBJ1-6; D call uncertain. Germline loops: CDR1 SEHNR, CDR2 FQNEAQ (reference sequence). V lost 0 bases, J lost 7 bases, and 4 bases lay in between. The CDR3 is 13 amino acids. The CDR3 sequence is CASSLAGNSPLHF. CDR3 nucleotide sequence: TGTGCCAGCAGCTTAGCCGGGAATTCACCCCTCCACTTT.

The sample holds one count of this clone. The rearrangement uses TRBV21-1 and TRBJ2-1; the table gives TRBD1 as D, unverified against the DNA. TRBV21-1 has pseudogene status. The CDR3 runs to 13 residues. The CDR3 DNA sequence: TGTGCCAGCAGCTCCAAGGGGTATGATGAGCAGTTCTTC. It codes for CASSSKGYDEQFF.

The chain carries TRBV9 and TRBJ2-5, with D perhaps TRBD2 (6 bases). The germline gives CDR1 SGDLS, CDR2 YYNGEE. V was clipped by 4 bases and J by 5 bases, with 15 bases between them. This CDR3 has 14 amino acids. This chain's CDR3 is CASSSGGVYETQYF. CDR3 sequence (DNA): TGTGCCAGCAGCTCCGGAGGGGTTTATGAGACCCAGTACTTC. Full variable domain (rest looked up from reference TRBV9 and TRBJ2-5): DSGVTQTPKHLITATGQRVTLRCSPRSGDLSVYWYQQSLDQGLQFLIQYYNGEERAKGNILERFSAQQFPDLHSELNLSSLELGDSALYFCASSSGGVYETQYFGPGTRLLVL.

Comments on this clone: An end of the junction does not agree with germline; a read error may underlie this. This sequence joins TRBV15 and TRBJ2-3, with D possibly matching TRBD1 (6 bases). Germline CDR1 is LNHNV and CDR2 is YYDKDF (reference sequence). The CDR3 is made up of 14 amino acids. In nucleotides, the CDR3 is TGTGCCACCAGCAGGACAGGCAGCAAAGATACGCAGTATTTT. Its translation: CATSRTGSKDTQYF.

CDR3 in DNA: TGTGCCAGCTTGGGGCTAGCGGAGACCCAGTACTTC. Its protein product is CASLGLAETQYF. The V gene is TRBV12-3 or TRBV12-4, the J gene TRBJ2-5, with D perhaps matching TRBD2 (6 bases). V lost 8 bases to trimming and J lost 5 bases, with 12 bases between them. The CDR3 loop spans 12 amino acids.

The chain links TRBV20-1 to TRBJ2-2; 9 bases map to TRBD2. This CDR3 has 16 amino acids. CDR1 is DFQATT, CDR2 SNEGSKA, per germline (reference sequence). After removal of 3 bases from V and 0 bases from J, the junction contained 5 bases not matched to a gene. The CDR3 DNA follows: TGCAGTGCTAGTAGACTAGCGGCTACGAACACCGGGGAGCTGTTTTTT. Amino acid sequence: CSASRLAATNTGELFF.

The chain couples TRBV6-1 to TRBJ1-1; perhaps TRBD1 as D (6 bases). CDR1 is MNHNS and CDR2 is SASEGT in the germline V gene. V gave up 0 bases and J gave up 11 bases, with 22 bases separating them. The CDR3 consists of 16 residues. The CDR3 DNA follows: TGTGCCAGCAGTGAAGCGCGAGGGGGACATCCAGATCGGGCTTTCTTT. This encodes CASSEARGGHPDRAFF.

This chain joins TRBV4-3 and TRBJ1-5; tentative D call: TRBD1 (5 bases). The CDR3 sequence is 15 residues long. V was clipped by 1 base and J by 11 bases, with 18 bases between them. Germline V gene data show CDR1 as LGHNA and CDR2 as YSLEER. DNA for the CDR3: TGCGCCAGCAGCCAAGGAAGGGGTCCAGGGTGGTCCCAGCATTTT. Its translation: CASSQGRGPGWSQHF.

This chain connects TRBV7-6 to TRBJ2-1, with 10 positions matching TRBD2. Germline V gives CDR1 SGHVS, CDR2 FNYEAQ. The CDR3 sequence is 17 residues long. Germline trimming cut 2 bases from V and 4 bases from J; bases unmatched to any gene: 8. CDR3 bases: TGTGCCAGCAGCTTAAAGGGCGGAGCGGGGGGGTACAATGAGCAGTTCTTC. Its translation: CASSLKGGAGGYNEQFF.

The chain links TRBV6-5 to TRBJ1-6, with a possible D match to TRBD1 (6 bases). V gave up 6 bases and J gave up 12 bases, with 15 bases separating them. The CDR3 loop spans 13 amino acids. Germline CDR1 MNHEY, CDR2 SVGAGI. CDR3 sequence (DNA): TGTGCCAGCAGGACCTCGGGGGGCGGACCCCTCCACTTT. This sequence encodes CASRTSGGGPLHF.

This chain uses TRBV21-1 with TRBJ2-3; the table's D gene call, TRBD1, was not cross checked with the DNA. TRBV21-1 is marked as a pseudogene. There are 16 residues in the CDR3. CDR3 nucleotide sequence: TGTGCCAGCAGCAGCGCCGCTCAGGGGGATCCAGATACGCAGTATTTT. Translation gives CASSSAAQGDPDTQYF.

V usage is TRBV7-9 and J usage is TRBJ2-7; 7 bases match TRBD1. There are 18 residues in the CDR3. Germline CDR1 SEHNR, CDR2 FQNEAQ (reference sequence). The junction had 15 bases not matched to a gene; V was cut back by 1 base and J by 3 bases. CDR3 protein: CASSLVTGSNLYYYEQYF. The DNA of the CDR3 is TGTGCCAGCAGCTTAGTGACAGGGTCAAACCTATACTACTACGAGCAGTACTTC.

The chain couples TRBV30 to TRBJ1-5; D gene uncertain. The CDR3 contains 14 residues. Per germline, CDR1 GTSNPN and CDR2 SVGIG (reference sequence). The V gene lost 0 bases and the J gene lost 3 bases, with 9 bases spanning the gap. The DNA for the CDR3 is TGTGCCTGGAGTGTGTCTTCGGTCAATCAGCCCCAGCATTTT. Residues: CAWSVSSVNQPQHF.

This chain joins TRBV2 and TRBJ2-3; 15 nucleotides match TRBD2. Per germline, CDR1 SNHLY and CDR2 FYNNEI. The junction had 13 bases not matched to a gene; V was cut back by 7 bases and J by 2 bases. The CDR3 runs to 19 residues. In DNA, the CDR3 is TGTGCCAGCAACTCCGGGACTAGCGGGGGGACCAGGATCACAGATACGCAGTATTTT. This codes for CASNSGTSGGTRITDTQYF. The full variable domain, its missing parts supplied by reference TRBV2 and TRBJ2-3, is EPEVTQTPSHQVTQMGQEVILRCVPISNHLYFYWYRQILGQKVEFLVSFYNNEISEKSEIFDDQFSVERPDGSNFTLKIRSTKLEDSAMYFCASNSGTSGGTRITDTQYFGPGTRLTVL.

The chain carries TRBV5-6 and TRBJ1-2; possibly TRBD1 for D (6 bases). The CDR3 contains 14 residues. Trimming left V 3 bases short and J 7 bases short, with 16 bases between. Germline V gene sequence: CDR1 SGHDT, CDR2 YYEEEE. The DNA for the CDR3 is TGTGCCAGCAGCTCCACCCCAGGGGTTTTTGGCTACACCTTC. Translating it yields CASSSTPGVFGYTF.

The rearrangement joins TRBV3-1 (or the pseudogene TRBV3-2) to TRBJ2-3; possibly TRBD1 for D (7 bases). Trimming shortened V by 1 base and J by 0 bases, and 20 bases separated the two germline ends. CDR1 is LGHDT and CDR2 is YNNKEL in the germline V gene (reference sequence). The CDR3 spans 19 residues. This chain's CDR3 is CASSQVGGTVETSTDTQYF. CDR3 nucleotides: TGTGCCAGCAGCCAAGTGGGCGGGACAGTCGAAACCAGCACAGATACGCAGTATTTT.

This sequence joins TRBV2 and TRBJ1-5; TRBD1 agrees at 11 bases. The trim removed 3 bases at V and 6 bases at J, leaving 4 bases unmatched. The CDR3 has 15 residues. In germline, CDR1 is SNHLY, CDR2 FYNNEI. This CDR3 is CASSDRTGGVQPQHF. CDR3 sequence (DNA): TGTGCCAGCAGTGATAGGACAGGGGGCGTTCAGCCCCAGCATTTT.

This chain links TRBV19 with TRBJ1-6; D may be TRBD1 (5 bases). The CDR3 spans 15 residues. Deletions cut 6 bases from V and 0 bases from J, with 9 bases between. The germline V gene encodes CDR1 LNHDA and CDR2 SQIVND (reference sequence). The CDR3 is CASREGSSYNSPLHF. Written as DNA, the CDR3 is TGTGCCAGTAGGGAGGGGAGCTCCTATAATTCACCCCTCCACTTT.

The CDR3 reads CASSLGSRETQYF. CDR3 sequence (DNA): TGTGCCAGCAGCTTAGGATCTAGAGAGACCCAGTACTTC. The chain uses TRBV7-2 and TRBJ2-5, with D hard to call. Germline loops: CDR1 SGHTA, CDR2 FQGNSA. The CDR3 length is 13 residues. Trimming left V 1 base short and J 4 bases short, with 7 bases between.

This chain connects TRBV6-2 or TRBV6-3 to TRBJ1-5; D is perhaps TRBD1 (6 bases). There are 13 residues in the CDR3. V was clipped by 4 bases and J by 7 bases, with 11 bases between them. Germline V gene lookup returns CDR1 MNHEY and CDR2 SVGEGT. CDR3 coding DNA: TGTGCCAGCAGTTCTGACAGGAGACAGCCCCAGCATTTT. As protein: CASSSDRRQPQHF.

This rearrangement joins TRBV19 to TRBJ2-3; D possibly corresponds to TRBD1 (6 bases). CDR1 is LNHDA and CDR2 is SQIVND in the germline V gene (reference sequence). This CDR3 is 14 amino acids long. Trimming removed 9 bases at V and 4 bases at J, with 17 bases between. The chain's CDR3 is CASTGKRVPDTQYF. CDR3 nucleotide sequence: TGTGCCAGCACAGGGAAAAGGGTGCCAGATACGCAGTATTTT.

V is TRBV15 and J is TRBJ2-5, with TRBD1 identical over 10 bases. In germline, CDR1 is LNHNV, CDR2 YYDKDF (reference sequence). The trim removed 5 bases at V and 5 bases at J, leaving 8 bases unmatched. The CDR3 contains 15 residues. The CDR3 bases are TGTGCCACCAGCCTTCGGACAGGGGGGAGGGAGACCCAGTACTTC. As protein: CATSLRTGGRETQYF. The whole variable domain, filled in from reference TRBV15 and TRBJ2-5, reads DAMVIQNPRYQVTQFGKPVTLSCSQTLNHNVMYWYQQKSSQAPKLLFHYYDKDFNNEADTPDNFQSRRPNTSFCFLDIRSPGLGDTAMYLCATSLRTGGRETQYFGPGTRLLVL.

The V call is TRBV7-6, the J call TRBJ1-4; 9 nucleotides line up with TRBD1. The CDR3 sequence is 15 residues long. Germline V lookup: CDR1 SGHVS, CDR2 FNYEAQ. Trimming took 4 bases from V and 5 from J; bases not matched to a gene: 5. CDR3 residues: CASSSRDRANEKLFF. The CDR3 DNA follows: TGTGCCAGCAGCTCTCGGGACAGGGCGAATGAAAAACTGTTTTTT.

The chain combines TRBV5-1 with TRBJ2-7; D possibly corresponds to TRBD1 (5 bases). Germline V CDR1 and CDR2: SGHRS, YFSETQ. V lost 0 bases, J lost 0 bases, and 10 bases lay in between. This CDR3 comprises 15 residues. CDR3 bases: TGCGCCAGCAGCTTGGGGCAGGGAAGCTCCTACGAGCAGTACTTC. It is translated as CASSLGQGSSYEQYF.

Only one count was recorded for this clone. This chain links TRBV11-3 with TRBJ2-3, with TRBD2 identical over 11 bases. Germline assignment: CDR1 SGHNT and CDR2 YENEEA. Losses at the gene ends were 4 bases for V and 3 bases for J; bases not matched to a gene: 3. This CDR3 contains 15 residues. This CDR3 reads CASSSSGGSTDTQYF. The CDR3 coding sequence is TGTGCCAGCAGCTCTAGCGGGGGGTCAACAGATACGCAGTATTTT.